This entry describes one T cell receptor (beta chain). Its antigen is not identified. The entry originates in a study of OX40 agonist ivuxolimab in advanced cancers. General study points: The mean number of expanded clones was higher in CD8+ T cells than in CD4+.

The table came from immunoSEQ multiplex PCR; TCRdb's copy has only in-frame clones and leaves some out. The sample consists of about 35,000 clones, over 80% of them appearing once. The CDR3 spans 14 residues. From germline, CDR1 is MNHEY and CDR2 SMNVEV (reference sequence). V dropped 4 bases and J dropped 4; count of bases not matched to a gene: 4. The chain carries TRBV27 and TRBJ2-1; 7 bases line up with TRBD2. The specimen comprised CD4+ or CD8+ T cells sorted from blood, sampled in a trial of the OX40 agonist ivuxolimab. This TCR derives from an adult with an advanced solid tumor such as melanoma, head and neck, liver or kidney cancer. This CDR3 is CASSSLAPYNEQFF. DNA of the CDR3: TGTGCCAGCAGTTCACTAGCGCCTTACAATGAGCAGTTCTTC.